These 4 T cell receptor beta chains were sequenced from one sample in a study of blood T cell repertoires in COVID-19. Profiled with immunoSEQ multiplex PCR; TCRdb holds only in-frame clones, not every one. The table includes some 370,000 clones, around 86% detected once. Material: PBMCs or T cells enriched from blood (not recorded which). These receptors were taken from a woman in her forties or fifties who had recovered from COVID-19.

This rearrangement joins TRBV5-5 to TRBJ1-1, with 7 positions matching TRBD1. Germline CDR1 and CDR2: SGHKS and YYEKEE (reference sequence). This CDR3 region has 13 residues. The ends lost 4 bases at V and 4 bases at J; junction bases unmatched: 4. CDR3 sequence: CASSTTGSTEAFF. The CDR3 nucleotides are TGTGCCAGCAGCACGACAGGGAGCACTGAAGCTTTCTTT.

Written as DNA, the CDR3 is TGTGCCAGTAGTATGGGTAGCGCCAACACTGAAGCTTTCTTT. Amino acid sequence: CASSMGSANTEAFF. This rearrangement joins TRBV19 to TRBJ1-1; no firm D call. The V and J ends lost 3 bases and 2 bases respectively, with 10 bases between them. CDR1 and CDR2 (germline): LNHDA, SQIVND (reference sequence). The CDR3 consists of 14 residues.

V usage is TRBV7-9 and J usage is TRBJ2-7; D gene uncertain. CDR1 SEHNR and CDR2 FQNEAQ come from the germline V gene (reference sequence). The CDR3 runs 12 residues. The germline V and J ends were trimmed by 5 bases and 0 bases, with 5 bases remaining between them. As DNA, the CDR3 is TGTGCCAGCAGCGCCAGCTCCTACGAGCAGTACTTC. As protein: CASSASSYEQYF. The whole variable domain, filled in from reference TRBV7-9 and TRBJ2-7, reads DTGVSQNPRHKITKRGQNVTFRCDPISEHNRLYWYRQTLGQGPEFLTYFQNEAQLEKSRLLSDRFSAERPKGSFSTLEIQRTEQGDSAMYLCASSASSYEQYFGPGTRLTVT.

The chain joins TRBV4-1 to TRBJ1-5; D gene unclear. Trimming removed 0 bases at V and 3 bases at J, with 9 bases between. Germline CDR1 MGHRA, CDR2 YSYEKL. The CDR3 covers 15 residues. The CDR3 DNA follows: TGCGCCAGCAGCCAAGAGGAGGGATACAATCAGCCCCAGCATTTT. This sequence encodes CASSQEEGYNQPQHF.